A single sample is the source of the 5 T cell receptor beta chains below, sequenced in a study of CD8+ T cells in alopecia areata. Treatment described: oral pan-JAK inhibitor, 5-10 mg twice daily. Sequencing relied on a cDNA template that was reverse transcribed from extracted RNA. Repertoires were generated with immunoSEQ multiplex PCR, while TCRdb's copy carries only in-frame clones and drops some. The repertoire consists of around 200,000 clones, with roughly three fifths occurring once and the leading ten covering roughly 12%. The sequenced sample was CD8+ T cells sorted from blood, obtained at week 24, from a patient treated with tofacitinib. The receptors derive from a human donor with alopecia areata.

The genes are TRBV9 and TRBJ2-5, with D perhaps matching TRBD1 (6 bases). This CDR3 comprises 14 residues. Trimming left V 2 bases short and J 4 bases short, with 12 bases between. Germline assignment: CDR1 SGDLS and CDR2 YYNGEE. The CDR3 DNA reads TGTGCCAGCAGCGTGGGGGCTTCGGCAGAGACCCAGTACTTC. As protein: CASSVGASAETQYF. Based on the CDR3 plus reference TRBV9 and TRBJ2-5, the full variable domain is DSGVTQTPKHLITATGQRVTLRCSPRSGDLSVYWYQQSLDQGLQFLIQYYNGEERAKGNILERFSAQQFPDLHSELNLSSLELGDSALYFCASSVGASAETQYFGPGTRLLVL.

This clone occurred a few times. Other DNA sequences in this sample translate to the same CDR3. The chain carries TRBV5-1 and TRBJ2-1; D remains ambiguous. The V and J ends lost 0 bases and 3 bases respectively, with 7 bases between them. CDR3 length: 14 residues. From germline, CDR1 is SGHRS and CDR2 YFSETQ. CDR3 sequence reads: CASSLETVYNEQFF. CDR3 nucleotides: TGCGCCAGCAGCTTGGAAACAGTCTACAATGAGCAGTTCTTC.

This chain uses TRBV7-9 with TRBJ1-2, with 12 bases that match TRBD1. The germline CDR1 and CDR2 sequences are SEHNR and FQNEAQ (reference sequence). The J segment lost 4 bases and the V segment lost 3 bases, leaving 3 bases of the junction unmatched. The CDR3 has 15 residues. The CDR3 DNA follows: TGTGCCAGCAGCTTGGGACAGGGGGCAGTCTATGGCTACACCTTC. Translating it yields CASSLGQGAVYGYTF. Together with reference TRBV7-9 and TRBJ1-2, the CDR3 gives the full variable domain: DTGVSQNPRHKITKRGQNVTFRCDPISEHNRLYWYRQTLGQGPEFLTYFQNEAQLEKSRLLSDRFSAERPKGSFSTLEIQRTEQGDSAMYLCASSLGQGAVYGYTFGSGTRLTVV.

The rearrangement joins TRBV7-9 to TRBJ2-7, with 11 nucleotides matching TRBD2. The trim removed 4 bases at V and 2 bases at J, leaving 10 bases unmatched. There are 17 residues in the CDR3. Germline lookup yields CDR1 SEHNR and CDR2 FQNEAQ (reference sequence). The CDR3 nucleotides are TGTGCCAGCAGCTCGTTGACTAGCGGGATTCCAACCTACGAGCAGTACTTC. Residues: CASSSLTSGIPTYEQYF.

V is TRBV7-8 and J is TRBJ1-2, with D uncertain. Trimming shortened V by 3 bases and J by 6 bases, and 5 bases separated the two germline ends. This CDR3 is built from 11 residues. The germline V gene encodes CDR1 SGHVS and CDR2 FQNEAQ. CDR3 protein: CASSFGDGYTF. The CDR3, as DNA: TGTGCCAGCAGCTTTGGTGATGGCTACACCTTC.